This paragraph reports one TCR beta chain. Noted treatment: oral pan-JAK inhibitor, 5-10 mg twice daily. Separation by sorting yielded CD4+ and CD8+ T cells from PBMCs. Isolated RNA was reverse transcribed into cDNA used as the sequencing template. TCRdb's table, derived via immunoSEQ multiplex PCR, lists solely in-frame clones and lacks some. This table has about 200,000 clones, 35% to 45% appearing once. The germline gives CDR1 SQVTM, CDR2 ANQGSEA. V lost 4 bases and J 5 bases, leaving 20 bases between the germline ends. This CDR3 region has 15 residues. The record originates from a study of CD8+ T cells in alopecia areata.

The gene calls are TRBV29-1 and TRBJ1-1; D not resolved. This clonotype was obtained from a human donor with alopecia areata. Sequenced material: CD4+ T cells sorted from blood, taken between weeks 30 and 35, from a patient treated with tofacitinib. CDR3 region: CSVVLAEGRETEAFF. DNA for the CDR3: TGCAGCGTTGTTCTGGCAGAGGGAAGAGAGACTGAAGCTTTCTTT.